The 9 T cell receptor beta chains in this list originate from one sample, sequenced in a study of control samples from healthy donors and cancer patients (dated by TCRdb to about 2020). Libraries were constructed by the immunoSEQ multiplex PCR assay. Sourced from immuneACCESS, this table was stored by TCRdb with only in-frame sequences that have V and J called. A share of the clones is absent; for the studies checked, an unresolved V gene accounts for under half, and the remainder has no known explanation. The sample profile shows 90,000 or so clones; around 89% of them were found once. The ten largest clones add up to roughly 14% of the sample. The material sequenced was blood. The receptors stem from a woman in her seventies in good health.

This clone was found once. The rearrangement links TRBV5-1 to TRBJ1-4; D not resolved. V was shortened by 0 bases and J by 4 bases, with 4 bases between the two germline ends. Looked up from germline, CDR1 is SGHRS and CDR2 is YFSETQ. This CDR3 is built from 13 residues. CDR3 sequence: CASSLAYNEKLFF. DNA for the CDR3: TGCGCCAGCAGCTTGGCTTATAATGAAAAACTGTTTTTT.

This sequence joins TRBV5-6 and TRBJ1-3, with unresolved D. There are 15 residues in the CDR3. Germline values: CDR1 SGHDT, CDR2 YYEEEE. Trimming took off 2 bases at V and 0 bases at J, with 9 bases between the two ends. The CDR3 DNA is TGTGCCAGCAGCTTTTTTGACCGCTCTGGAAACACCATATATTTT. It specifies CASSFFDRSGNTIYF.

This clone was detected only once. V and J are TRBV2 and TRBJ2-7, with D uncertain. V was pared by 3 bases and J by 0 bases, with 0 bases between. Germline CDR1 SNHLY, CDR2 FYNNEI. The CDR3 has 11 amino acids. CDR3 DNA sequence: TGTGCCAGCAGTGACTCCTACGAGCAGTACTTC. It is translated as CASSDSYEQYF. Supplemented by reference TRBV2 and TRBJ2-7, the full variable domain reads EPEVTQTPSHQVTQMGQEVILRCVPISNHLYFYWYRQILGQKVEFLVSFYNNEISEKSEIFDDQFSVERPDGSNFTLKIRSTKLEDSAMYFCASSDSYEQYFGPGTRLTVT.

J is TRBJ2-7 and V is TRBV6-5; D not resolved. In germline, CDR1 is MNHEY, CDR2 SVGAGI. V shed 5 bases and J shed 1 base, with 9 bases lying between them. This CDR3 has 13 residues. CDR3 region: CASSLGRSYEQYF. The DNA of the CDR3 is TGTGCCAGCAGTCTCGGACGGTCCTACGAGCAGTACTTC.

The sample holds many counts of this clone. The gene calls are TRBV30 and TRBJ1-4, with a tentative D call TRBD1 (5 bases). Trimming stripped 5 bases from V and 1 base from J, with 17 bases between. The CDR3 is made up of 16 amino acids. Germline V gene data show CDR1 as GTSNPN and CDR2 as SVGIG (reference sequence). This chain's CDR3 is CAWALHSGKTNEKLFF. CDR3 in DNA: TGTGCCTGGGCATTACACTCAGGGAAAACTAATGAAAAACTGTTTTTT.

The gene calls are TRBV24-1 and TRBJ1-2; weak D call: TRBD1 (6 bases). Germline V gives CDR1 KGHDR, CDR2 SFDVKD. V was pared by 7 bases and J by 4 bases, with 18 bases between. The CDR3 is made up of 15 amino acids. The CDR3 coding sequence is TGTGCCACCAGCGACGTGAGGGGGAGTGTCTATGGCTACACCTTC. Protein product: CATSDVRGSVYGYTF.

The chain carries TRBV30 and TRBJ1-5; D gene ambiguous. The CDR3 is made up of 13 amino acids. Germline values: CDR1 GTSNPN, CDR2 SVGIG (reference sequence). V was trimmed by 2 bases and J by 4 bases, leaving 9 bases between them. DNA of the CDR3: TGTGCCTGGAGTATGGGTGGGAATCAGCCCCAGCATTTT. Translating gives CAWSMGGNQPQHF. The whole variable domain, remainder taken from reference TRBV30 and TRBJ1-5, is SQTIHQWPATLVQPVGSPLSLECTVEGTSNPNLYWYRQAAGRGLQLLFYSVGIGQISSEVPQNLSASRPQDRQFILSSKKLLLSDSGFYLCAWSMGGNQPQHFGDGTRLSIL.

This clone was observed a few times. The genes are TRBV3-1 (or the pseudogene TRBV3-2) and TRBJ1-1; D is uncertain. This CDR3 comprises 14 residues. CDR1 and CDR2 (germline): LGHDT, YNNKEL (reference sequence). Trimming shortened V by 1 base and J by 3 bases, and 9 bases separated the two germline ends. The CDR3 here is CASSQGRVHTEAFF. The CDR3 nucleotides read TGTGCCAGCAGCCAAGGTAGGGTGCACACTGAAGCTTTCTTT.

The chain combines TRBV11-2 with TRBJ2-1; D possibly uses TRBD1 or TRBD2 (6 bases each). Germline CDR1 and CDR2: SGHAT and FQNNGV. This CDR3 has 15 residues. V was clipped by 3 bases and J by 0 bases, with 9 bases between them. The CDR3 bases are TGTGCCAGCAGCTTGGGGGGCAACTCCTACAATGAGCAGTTCTTC. Translation: CASSLGGNSYNEQFF.